This T cell receptor beta chain was observed in a study of Graves' ophthalmopathy and Graves' hyperthyroidism. Study-wide findings and caveats: Blood also contained most of the expanded thyroid clonotypes above 0.001 frequency. Sensitivity of around 85% and specificity of about 84% were achieved when a 13-signature model separated ophthalmopathy from stable hyperthyroidism.

In the case of this clonotype: Its antigen is currently unknown.

The CDR3 contains 16 residues. The germline V gene has CDR1 SGHTA and CDR2 FQGNSA. The ends were cut back, 0 bases at V and 2 bases at J, with 11 bases in the middle. Orbital computed tomography, together with clinical symptoms, serum thyroxine, TRAb and thyroid ultrasound, was used for diagnosis. From fresh peripheral blood, roughly 9.3 ml in volume, the PBMCs were obtained. TCR beta CDR3 regions were amplified from RNA transcripts. The first-round RT-PCR employed HTBI primers together with the Qiagen OneStep RT-PCR kit. A multiplex PCR was then performed as the second round. One entry per CDR3 protein, called by TCRdb with MiXCR from the multiplex PCR reads. The sample consists of around 670,000 distinct CDR3 sequences, 40% of them appearing once.

The genes are TRBV7-2 and TRBJ1-3; D call uncertain. Input material: peripheral blood. The TCR originated in an adult man with Graves' ophthalmopathy. Here the CDR3 DNA reads TGTGCCAGCAGCTTAGCCCCCCCGGGGACTGGAAACACCATATATTTT. Translation gives CASSLAPPGTGNTIYF. Full variable domain (missing parts from reference TRBV7-2 and TRBJ1-3): GAGVSQSPSNKVTEKGKDVELRCDPISGHTALYWYRQSLGQGLEFLIYFQGNSAPDKSGLPSDRFSAERTGGSVSTLTIQRTQQEDSAVYLCASSLAPPGTGNTIYFGEGSWLTVV.